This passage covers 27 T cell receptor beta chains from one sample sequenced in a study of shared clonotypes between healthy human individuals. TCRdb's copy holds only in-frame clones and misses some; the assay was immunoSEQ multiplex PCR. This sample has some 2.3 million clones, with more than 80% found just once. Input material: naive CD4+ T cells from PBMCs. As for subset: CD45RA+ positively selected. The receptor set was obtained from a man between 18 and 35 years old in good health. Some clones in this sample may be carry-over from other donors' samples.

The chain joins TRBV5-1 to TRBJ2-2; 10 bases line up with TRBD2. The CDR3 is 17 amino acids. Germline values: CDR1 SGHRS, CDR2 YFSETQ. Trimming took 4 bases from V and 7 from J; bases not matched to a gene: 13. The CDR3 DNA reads TGCGCCAGCAGCCCTTTGGAAGCGGGAGGGCCAAGCGGGGAGCTGTTTTTT. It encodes CASSPLEAGGPSGELFF.

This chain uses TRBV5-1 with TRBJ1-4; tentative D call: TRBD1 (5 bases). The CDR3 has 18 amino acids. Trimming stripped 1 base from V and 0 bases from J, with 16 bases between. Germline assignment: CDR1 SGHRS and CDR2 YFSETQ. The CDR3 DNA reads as TGCGCCAGCAGCTTGCCGAGGGACGGCCTTACAACTAATGAAAAACTGTTTTTT. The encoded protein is CASSLPRDGLTTNEKLFF.

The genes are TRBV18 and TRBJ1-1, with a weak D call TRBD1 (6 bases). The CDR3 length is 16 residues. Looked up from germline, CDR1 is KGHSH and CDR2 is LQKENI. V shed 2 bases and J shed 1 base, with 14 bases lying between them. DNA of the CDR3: TGTGCCAGCTCACCAAAGACAGGAGATGGGAACACTGAAGCTTTCTTT. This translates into CASSPKTGDGNTEAFF.

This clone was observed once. CDR3 nucleotides: TGTGCCAGCCAAGAAAGGGACAGCTTGGGCAATCAGCCCCAGCATTTT. Its translation is CASQERDSLGNQPQHF. The V call is TRBV7-9, the J call TRBJ1-5; the match to TRBD1 covers 7 bases. The CDR3 runs to 16 residues. Germline values: CDR1 SEHNR, CDR2 FQNEAQ (reference sequence). V was clipped by 8 bases and J by 2 bases; unmatched bases: 12.

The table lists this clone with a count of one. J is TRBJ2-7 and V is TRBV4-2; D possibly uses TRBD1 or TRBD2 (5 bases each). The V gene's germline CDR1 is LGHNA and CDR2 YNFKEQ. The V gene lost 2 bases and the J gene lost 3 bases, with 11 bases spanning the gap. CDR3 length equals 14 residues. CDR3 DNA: TGTGCCAGCAGCCAACCGGGACGCATCTACGAGCAGTACTTC. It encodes CASSQPGRIYEQYF.

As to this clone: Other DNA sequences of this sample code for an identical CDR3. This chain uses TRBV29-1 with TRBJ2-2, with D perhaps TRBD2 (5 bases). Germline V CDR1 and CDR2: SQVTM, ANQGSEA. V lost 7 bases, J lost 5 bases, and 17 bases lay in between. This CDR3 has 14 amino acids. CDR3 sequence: CSGQTTGGTGELFF. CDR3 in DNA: TGCAGCGGTCAGACCACTGGAGGAACCGGGGAGCTGTTTTTT.

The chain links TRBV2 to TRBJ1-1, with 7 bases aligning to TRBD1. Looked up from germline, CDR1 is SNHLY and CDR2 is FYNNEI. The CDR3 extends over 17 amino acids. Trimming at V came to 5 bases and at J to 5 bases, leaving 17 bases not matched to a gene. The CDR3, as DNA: TGTGCCAGCAGTCAAAGGACAGGTACTTTGGGGGGAACTGAAGCTTTCTTT. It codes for CASSQRTGTLGGTEAFF.

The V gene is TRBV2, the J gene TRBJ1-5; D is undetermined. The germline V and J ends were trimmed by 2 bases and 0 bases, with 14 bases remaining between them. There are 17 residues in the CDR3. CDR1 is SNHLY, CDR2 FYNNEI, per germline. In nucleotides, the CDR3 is TGTGCCAGCAGTGAATTCGGTACCCGATATAGCAATCAGCCCCAGCATTTT. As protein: CASSEFGTRYSNQPQHF.

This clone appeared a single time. This CDR3 is CASSPSSWPSLSPLTF. CDR3 nucleotides: TGTGCCAGCAGTCCTTCGAGTTGGCCAAGCTTATCCCCCCTGACTTTC. The rearrangement links TRBV28 to TRBJ2-6; D unresolved. The CDR3 runs 16 residues. Germline V gene lookup returns CDR1 MDHEN and CDR2 SYDVKM. V gave up 5 bases and J gave up 15 bases, with 26 bases separating them.

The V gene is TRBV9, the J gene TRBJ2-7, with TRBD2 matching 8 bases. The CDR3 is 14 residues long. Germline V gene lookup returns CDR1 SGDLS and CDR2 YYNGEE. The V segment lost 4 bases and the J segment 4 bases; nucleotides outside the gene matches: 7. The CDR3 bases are TGTGCCAGCAGCCCCCCGGGAGGGGGTTACGAGCAGTACTTC. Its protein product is CASSPPGGGYEQYF.

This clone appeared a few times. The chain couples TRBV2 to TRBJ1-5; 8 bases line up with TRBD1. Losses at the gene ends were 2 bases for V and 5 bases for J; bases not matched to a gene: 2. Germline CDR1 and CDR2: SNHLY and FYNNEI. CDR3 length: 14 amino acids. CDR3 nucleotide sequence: TGTGCCAGCAGTGAATCGACAGGGGATCAGCCCCAGCATTTT. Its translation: CASSESTGDQPQHF.

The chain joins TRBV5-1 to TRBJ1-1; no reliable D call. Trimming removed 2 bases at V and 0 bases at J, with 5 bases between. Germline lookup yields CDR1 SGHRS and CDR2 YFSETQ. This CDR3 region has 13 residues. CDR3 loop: CASSFSVNTEAFF. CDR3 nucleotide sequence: TGCGCCAGCAGCTTTTCTGTGAACACTGAAGCTTTCTTT.

CDR3 in amino acids: CASSSIGGISYNEQFF. CDR3 coding DNA: TGCGCCAGCAGCTCTATCGGGGGCATTTCCTACAATGAGCAGTTCTTC. The chain links TRBV5-1 to TRBJ2-1; D is possibly TRBD1 or TRBD2 (6 bases each). V lost 3 bases and J lost 1, with 14 bases in between. This CDR3 region has 16 residues. In germline, CDR1 is SGHRS, CDR2 YFSETQ.

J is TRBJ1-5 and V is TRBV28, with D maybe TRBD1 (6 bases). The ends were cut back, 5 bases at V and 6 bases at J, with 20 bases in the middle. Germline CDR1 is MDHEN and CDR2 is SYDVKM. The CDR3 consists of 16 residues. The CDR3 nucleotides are TGTGCCAGCAGTGCCTTTTTATTGGGGGCGGGTCAGCCCCAGCATTTT. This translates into CASSAFLLGAGQPQHF.

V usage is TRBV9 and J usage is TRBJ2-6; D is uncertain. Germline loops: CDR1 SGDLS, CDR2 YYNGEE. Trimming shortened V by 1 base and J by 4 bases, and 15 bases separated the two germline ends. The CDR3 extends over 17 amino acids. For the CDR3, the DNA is TGTGCCAGCAGCGTACTTGGGTACCTTCCCGGGGCCAACGTCCTGACTTTC. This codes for CASSVLGYLPGANVLTF.

The CDR3 region is CASSSRTSPGRGYTF. The DNA of the CDR3 is TGTGCCAGCAGTTCCCGGACATCCCCCGGGCGTGGCTACACCTTC. J is TRBJ1-2 and V is TRBV28; maybe TRBD1 (5 bases). Germline loops: CDR1 MDHEN, CDR2 SYDVKM. Deletions cut 4 bases from V and 7 bases from J, with 19 bases between. This CDR3 has 15 residues.

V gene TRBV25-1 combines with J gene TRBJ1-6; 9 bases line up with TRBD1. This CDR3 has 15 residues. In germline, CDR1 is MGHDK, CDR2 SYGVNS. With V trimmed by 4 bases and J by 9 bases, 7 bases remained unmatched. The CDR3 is CASSAWDRAASPLHF. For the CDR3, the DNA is TGTGCCAGCAGTGCCTGGGACAGGGCTGCTTCACCCCTCCACTTT.

The CDR3 coding sequence is TGTGCCATCAGATCCACCGACGGCGGCATAGAGGATACGCAGTATTTT. Amino acid sequence: CAIRSTDGGIEDTQYF. This chain joins TRBV10-3 and TRBJ2-3; D gene ambiguous. The V end was cut by 6 bases, the J end by 6 bases, with 22 bases between. The length of the CDR3 is 16 residues. Germline V gene sequence: CDR1 ENHRY, CDR2 SYGVKD.

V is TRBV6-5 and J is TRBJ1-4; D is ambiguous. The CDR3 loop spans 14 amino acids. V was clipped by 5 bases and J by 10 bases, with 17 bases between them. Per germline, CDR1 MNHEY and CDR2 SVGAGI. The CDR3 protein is CASSPGPGQGKLFF. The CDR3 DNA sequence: TGTGCCAGCAGTCCCGGGCCCGGGCAAGGAAAACTGTTTTTT.

The CDR3: CASSLGDGDYEQYF. In DNA, the CDR3 is TGCGCCAGCAGCTTGGGAGACGGGGACTACGAGCAGTACTTC. The chain links TRBV5-1 to TRBJ2-7, with a tentative D call TRBD2 (5 bases). The CDR3 contains 14 residues. CDR1 SGHRS and CDR2 YFSETQ come from the germline V gene. Trimming removed 0 bases at V and 3 bases at J, with 10 bases between. Variable domain in full (rest from reference TRBV5-1 and TRBJ2-7): KAGVTQTPRYLIKTRGQQVTLSCSPISGHRSVSWYQQTPGQGLQFLFEYFSETQRNKGNFPGRFSGRQFSNSRSEMNVSTLELGDSALYLCASSLGDGDYEQYFGPGTRLTVT.

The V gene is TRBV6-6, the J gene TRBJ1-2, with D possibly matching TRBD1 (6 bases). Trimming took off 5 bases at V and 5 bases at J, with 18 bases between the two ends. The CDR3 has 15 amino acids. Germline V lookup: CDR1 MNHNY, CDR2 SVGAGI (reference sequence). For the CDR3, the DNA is TGTGCCAGCAGTCGGACAGAGTTGGGCCCTTATGGCTACACCTTC. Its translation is CASSRTELGPYGYTF.

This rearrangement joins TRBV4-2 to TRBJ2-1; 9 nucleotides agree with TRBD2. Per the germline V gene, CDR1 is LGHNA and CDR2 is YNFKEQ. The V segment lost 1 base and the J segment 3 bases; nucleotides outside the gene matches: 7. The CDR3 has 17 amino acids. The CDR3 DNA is TGTGCCAGCAGCCAAGCGTCTTTAGCGGGAGACTACAATGAGCAGTTCTTC. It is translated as CASSQASLAGDYNEQFF.

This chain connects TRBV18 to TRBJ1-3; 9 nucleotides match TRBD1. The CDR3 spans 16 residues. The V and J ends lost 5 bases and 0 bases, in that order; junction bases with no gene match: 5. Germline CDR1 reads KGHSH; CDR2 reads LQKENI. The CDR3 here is CASSAGQGNSGNTIYF. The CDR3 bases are TGTGCCAGCTCAGCAGGACAGGGGAACTCTGGAAACACCATATATTTT.

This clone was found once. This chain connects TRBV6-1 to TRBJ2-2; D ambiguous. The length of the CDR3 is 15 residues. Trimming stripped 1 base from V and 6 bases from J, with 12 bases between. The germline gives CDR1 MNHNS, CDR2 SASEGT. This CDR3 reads CASSEEVNLPGELFF. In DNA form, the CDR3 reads TGTGCCAGCAGTGAAGAAGTCAACCTCCCCGGGGAGCTGTTTTTT.

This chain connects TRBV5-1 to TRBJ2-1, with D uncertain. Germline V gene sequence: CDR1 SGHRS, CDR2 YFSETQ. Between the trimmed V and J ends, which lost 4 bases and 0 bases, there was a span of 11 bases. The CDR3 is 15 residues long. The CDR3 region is CASSPTTDSYNEQFF. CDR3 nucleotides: TGCGCCAGCAGCCCTACAACTGACTCCTACAATGAGCAGTTCTTC.

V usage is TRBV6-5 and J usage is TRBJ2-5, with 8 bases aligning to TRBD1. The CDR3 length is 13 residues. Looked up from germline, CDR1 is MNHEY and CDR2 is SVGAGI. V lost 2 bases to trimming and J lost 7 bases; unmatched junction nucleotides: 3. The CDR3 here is CASSYQGAGTQYF. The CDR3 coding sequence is TGTGCCAGCAGTTACCAGGGGGCCGGGACCCAGTACTTC.

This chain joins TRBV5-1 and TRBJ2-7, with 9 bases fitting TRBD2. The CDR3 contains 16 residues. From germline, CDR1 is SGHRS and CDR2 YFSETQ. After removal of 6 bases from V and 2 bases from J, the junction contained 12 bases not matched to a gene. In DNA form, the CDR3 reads TGCGCCAGCAAATTAGCGGGAGAGAACCCTACCTACGAGCAGTACTTC. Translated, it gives CASKLAGENPTYEQYF.